These 3 T cell receptor beta chains originate from one sample sequenced in a study of CD8+CD57+ T cells in acquired aplastic anemia. It was genomic DNA that served as the template for profiling TCR beta VDJ and CDR3. TCRdb ran MiXCR on the reads and lists one entry per CDR3 protein. The sample lists under 250,000 distinct CDR3 sequences, over 55% seen once, with roughly 50% in the top ten. Those patients picked for sequencing had displayed CD8+CD57+ cell expansion on flow cytometry. Sequenced material: sorted CD4+, CD8+, or CD8+CD57+ T cells (not recorded which) from PBMCs. The origin of the receptors is a human donor with aplastic anemia.

The rearrangement joins TRBV19 to TRBJ1-1; possible D gene TRBD1, 5 bases. V was pared by 5 bases and J by 5 bases, with 12 bases between. The CDR3 length is 13 residues. CDR1 and CDR2 (germline): LNHDA, SQIVND (reference sequence). CDR3 loop: CASSVRVYTEAFF. CDR3 bases: TGTGCCAGTAGTGTCAGGGTATATACTGAAGCTTTCTTT.

The rearrangement joins TRBV7-9 to TRBJ2-7, with 10 bases fitting TRBD1. Germline assignment: CDR1 SEHNR and CDR2 FQNEAQ (reference sequence). V dropped 4 bases and J dropped 2; count of bases not matched to a gene: 5. The length of the CDR3 is 15 residues. The CDR3 loop reads CASSSGQGLTYEQYF. CDR3 bases: TGTGCCAGCAGCTCGGGACAGGGGCTTACCTACGAGCAGTACTTC.

Regarding this clonotype: Germline and junction disagree at one end, which may indicate a read error. V is TRBV9 and J is TRBJ2-7; no clear D gene. Germline V CDR1 and CDR2: SGDLS, YYNGEE. The CDR3 has 15 amino acids. The CDR3 DNA sequence: TGTGCCAGCTCACCACGCGATGGGGTAGCCGTCGAGCAGTGCTTC. Amino acid sequence: CASSPRDGVAVEQCF. The whole variable domain, remainder taken from reference TRBV9 and TRBJ2-7, is DSGVTQTPKHLITATGQRVTLRCSPRSGDLSVYWYQQSLDQGLQFLIQYYNGEERAKGNILERFSAQQFPDLHSELNLSSLELGDSALYFCASSPRDGVAVEQCFGPGTRLTVT.